This T cell receptor beta chain was found in a study of blood T cell repertoires in COVID-19. In its sample, this clone was seen a few times. The repertoire was sequenced with immunoSEQ multiplex PCR; TCRdb's copy has only in-frame clones and lacks some. Among about 190,000 clones listed, less than 85% were seen once. V was shortened by 5 bases and J by 3 bases, with 8 bases between the two germline ends. The CDR3 spans 14 residues. Germline CDR1 is SGHNT and CDR2 is YENEEA. The sequence was collected from a man aged 50 or older who had recovered from COVID-19. The chain uses TRBV11-3 and TRBJ1-6, with D maybe TRBD1 (5 bases). The sample comprised peripheral blood. The chain's CDR3 is CASSVQDYNSPLHF. The DNA of the CDR3 is TGTGCCAGCAGCGTACAGGACTATAATTCACCCCTCCACTTT.